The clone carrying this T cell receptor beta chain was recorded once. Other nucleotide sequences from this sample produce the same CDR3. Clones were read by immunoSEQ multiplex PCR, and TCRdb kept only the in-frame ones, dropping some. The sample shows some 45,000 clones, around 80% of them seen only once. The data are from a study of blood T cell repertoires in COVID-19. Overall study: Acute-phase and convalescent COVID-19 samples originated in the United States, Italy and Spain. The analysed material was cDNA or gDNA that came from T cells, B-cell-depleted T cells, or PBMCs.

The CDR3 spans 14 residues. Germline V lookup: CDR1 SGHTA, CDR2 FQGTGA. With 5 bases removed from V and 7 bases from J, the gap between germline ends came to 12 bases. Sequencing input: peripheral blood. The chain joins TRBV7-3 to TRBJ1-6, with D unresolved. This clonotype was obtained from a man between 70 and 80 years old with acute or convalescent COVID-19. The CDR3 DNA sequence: TGTGCCAGCAGCCCCGGAGGCGGGAATTCACCCCTCCACTTT. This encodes CASSPGGGNSPLHF.